The clone carrying this T cell receptor beta chain is labeled as medium-sized. The antigen remains undetermined. This record belongs to a study of T cells in Graves' hyperthyroidism and ophthalmopathy. Study findings and constraints: Ophthalmopathy got predicted by the model a median around 6.6 months before its onset.

Per the germline V gene, CDR1 is MDHEN and CDR2 is SYDVKM. The ends were cut back, 5 bases at V and 3 bases at J, with 10 bases in the middle. The CDR3 covers 13 residues. The TCR beta CDR3 regions underwent amplification using RNA transcripts as the source. HTBI primers were used for first-round RT-PCR of the TCR CDR3. TCRdb analysed the multiplex PCR reads with MiXCR anew, one entry per CDR3 protein. The sample records about 250,000 distinct CDR3 sequences, roughly 15% being singletons. Any patient presenting with uncontrolled infection, other autoimmune disease, pregnancy or lactation was left out.

Sequenced input: blood. The genes are TRBV28 and TRBJ1-2; a weak D match, TRBD1 (6 bases). The clonotype originates from a woman in her forties or fifties with Graves' hyperthyroidism that later progressed to Graves' ophthalmopathy. The chain's CDR3 is CASSHRVHYGYTF. Written as DNA, the CDR3 is TGTGCCAGCAGTCACAGGGTTCACTATGGCTACACCTTC.